This T cell receptor (beta chain) was documented in a study of T cell clonality in common variable immunodeficiency. Study observations and caveats: CVID subjects had higher TCRbeta clonality than healthy controls, most marked in about a third. Compared with controls, CVID subjects had fewer shared TCRbeta clones. In common variable immunodeficiency, TCR beta chains reportedly carried fewer deletions and N-nucleotide insertions.

Control and CVID samples contributed equal amounts of genomic DNA. Generated by immunoSEQ multiplex PCR, the TCRdb table keeps only in-frame clones and is missing some. The counts give around 57,000 clones, none of them seen only once; approximately 5.4% is held by the top ten. The sample holds many counts of this clone. Its antigen is as yet unknown. The TCR was taken from a person between 18 and 70 years old in good health. The source material was peripheral blood mononuclear cells.

The CDR3 reads CASSSPEGQGAYNEQFF. The CDR3 bases that were read are TGTGCCAGCAGTTCCCCCGAGGGACAGGGGGCCTACAATGAG. The chain recombines TRBV28 with TRBJ2-1; 11 bases line up with TRBD1. The CDR3 end is not reached by the read, which stops 3 residues before it; the germline J gene fills it in. The CDR3 has 17 amino acids. The V and J ends lost 4 bases and 2 bases, in that order; junction bases with no gene match: 7. Germline values: CDR1 MDHEN, CDR2 SYDVKM.